The table lists the clone carrying this T cell receptor beta chain with a few counts. Its antigen is undetermined. Every isolated RNA sample was fully reverse transcribed, so sequencing captured expressed TCRB transcripts. Data came from immunoSEQ multiplex PCR; TCRdb stores just in-frame clones and leaves some out. The repertoire includes fewer than 25,000 clones, about 69% of them detected once, and around 4% sits in the top ten. Trimming stripped 4 bases from V and 0 bases from J, with 11 bases between. Germline V CDR1 and CDR2: SGHRS, YFSETQ. This CDR3 region has 15 residues. This specimen comes from a study of beta chain features in type 1 diabetes. Study-wide findings and caveats: cDNA sequencing could over-represent cells with high TCR expression. In all four CD4+ subsets, TCRB CDR3 length was significantly, moderately reduced in type 1 diabetes. Across patients, naive, central memory and Treg TCRB repertoires exhibited apparently greater similarity than was observed across healthy donors.

V and J are TRBV5-1 and TRBJ1-3; perhaps TRBD1 as D (5 bases). The sample was Tregs from blood. The sequence was obtained from a man between 18 and 29 years old with type 1 diabetes. The CDR3 loop reads CASSPGESSGNTIYF. DNA of the CDR3: TGCGCCAGCAGCCCGGGGGAGAGCTCTGGAAACACCATATATTTT.